The next 7 T cell receptor beta chains were all read from a single sample in a study of blood T cell repertoires in COVID-19. Assay: immunoSEQ multiplex PCR; the TCRdb copy retains only in-frame clones and omits some. The table shows 70,000 to 90,000 clones, with about nine tenths occurring only once. Sequencing was performed on peripheral blood. These receptors were taken from a human donor in a cohort sampled during active COVID-19.

V gene TRBV6-2 or TRBV6-3 combines with J gene TRBJ2-1, with 7 bases matching TRBD2. Germline V gene sequence: CDR1 MNHEY, CDR2 SVGEGT. CDR3 length equals 16 residues. V dropped 5 bases and J dropped 6; count of bases not matched to a gene: 13. DNA for the CDR3: TGTGCCAGCAGTCTACTACGGGGGGAGTCGGGCAATGAGCAGTTCTTC. As protein: CASSLLRGESGNEQFF.

This clone was observed a single time. V and J are TRBV7-9 and TRBJ1-1; 8 nucleotides align to TRBD1. The CDR3 contains 15 residues. Losses at the gene ends were 1 base for V and 5 bases for J; bases not matched to a gene: 6. The V gene's germline CDR1 is SEHNR and CDR2 FQNEAQ (reference sequence). CDR3 sequence reads: CASSLVAGQATEAFF. The DNA for the CDR3 is TGTGCCAGCAGCTTAGTTGCGGGACAGGCGACTGAAGCTTTCTTT. Drawing the rest from reference TRBV7-9 and TRBJ1-1, the complete variable domain is DTGVSQNPRHKITKRGQNVTFRCDPISEHNRLYWYRQTLGQGPEFLTYFQNEAQLEKSRLLSDRFSAERPKGSFSTLEIQRTEQGDSAMYLCASSLVAGQATEAFFGQGTRLTVV.

The chain uses TRBV11-3 and TRBJ2-5; TRBD1 is a possible D gene (5 bases). Per the germline V gene, CDR1 is SGHNT and CDR2 is YENEEA. The length of the CDR3 is 14 residues. V was clipped by 5 bases and J by 5 bases, with 15 bases between them. The CDR3 is CASSPPTTAETQYF. CDR3 bases: TGTGCCAGCAGCCCCCCTACGACAGCGGAGACCCAGTACTTC.

The gene calls are TRBV18 and TRBJ2-2; TRBD2 aligns across 9 bases. V was pared by 1 base and J by 5 bases, with 8 bases of the junction left unmatched. This CDR3 is 17 amino acids long. Per the germline V gene, CDR1 is KGHSH and CDR2 is LQKENI. Written as DNA, the CDR3 is TGTGCCAGCTCACCACGTATAGCGGGAGTGTCGACCGGGGAGCTGTTTTTT. Translating it yields CASSPRIAGVSTGELFF.

The chain recombines TRBV19 with TRBJ2-1; 11 nucleotides agree with TRBD2. The CDR3 contains 14 residues. After removal of 5 bases from V and 9 bases from J, the junction contained 6 bases not matched to a gene. Looked up from germline, CDR1 is LNHDA and CDR2 is SQIVND (reference sequence). The CDR3 coding sequence is TGTGCCAGTAGTCCATTAGCGGGAGGGAGTGAGCAGTTCTTC. This sequence encodes CASSPLAGGSEQFF.

CDR3 coding DNA: TGTGCCAGCCAGCGGGAGGAAGGTGAGCAGTTCTTC. Encoded protein: CASQREEGEQFF. The chain employs TRBV2 and TRBJ2-1, with 9 bases that match TRBD2. The germline V gene encodes CDR1 SNHLY and CDR2 FYNNEI. V was pared by 8 bases and J by 9 bases, with 5 bases of the junction left unmatched. CDR3 length equals 12 residues.

The chain has TRBV2 and TRBJ1-5, with 7 bases fitting TRBD1. This CDR3 region has 15 residues. V trimming: 5 bases; J trimming: 3 bases; junction bases outside the gene matches: 7. The germline V gene encodes CDR1 SNHLY and CDR2 FYNNEI. The CDR3 loop is CASSSLKGANQPQHF. The CDR3 region has the DNA TGTGCCAGCAGTAGCCTTAAGGGGGCCAATCAGCCCCAGCATTTT.